This record covers a single T cell receptor (beta chain). Its antigen specificity is not known. No base qualities exist here, and no much larger clone lies one base off it. This sample stems from a study of response to subunit inactivated influenza vaccine (dated by TCRdb to 2017 to 2018). The study in broad terms: To follow how T cells responded to a trivalent subunit inactivated influenza vaccine, the researchers relied on deep quantitative profiling of the T cell receptor repertoire.

Study-wide conclusions, independent of this receptor: According to the authors, only a limited number of new T cells may be recruited by each seasonal influenza vaccination.

Deletion took 4 bases off V and 4 bases off J, with a span of 14 bases between the germline ends. From a lookup of the germline V gene (reference sequence), CDR1 and CDR2 are SEHNR and FQNEAQ. The cysteine opens and the phenylalanine closes a CDR3 of 15 amino acids. Here the CDR3 DNA is all that survives: 45 bases in frame from base 1. Libraries came from RT-PCR. Sequencing was carried out with an Illumina HiSeq 2500. TCRdb trimmed public reads at Q25 via fastp, called clones via MiXCR and kept in-frame beta chains. Duplicate CDR3 protein sequences are folded into a single record with the most common DNA and genes. A total of about 520,000 distinct CDR3 sequences appear in this sample, about 25% of them only once. The ten biggest clones cover less than 2.5% of the sample.

The sample here was CD4+ T cells sorted from PBMCs, taken 5 to 6 days after vaccination. This TCR was sampled from a man aged 50-59 years who received an inactivated influenza vaccine. Donor details come from another sample of the same person, matched by shared clones. The rearranged chain carries TRBV7-9 and TRBJ2-1, and the D gene may be TRBD2, 6 bases matching. The nucleotide sequence is TGTGCCAGCAGCTCAGGAGGGAGGCCGTACAATGAGCAGTTCTTC. It translates to CASSSGGRPYNEQFF. The entire variable domain, with the stretches around the CDR3 drawn from the reference TRBV7-9 and TRBJ2-1 proteins, is DTGVSQNPRHKITKRGQNVTFRCDPISEHNRLYWYRQTLGQGPEFLTYFQNEAQLEKSRLLSDRFSAERPKGSFSTLEIQRTEQGDSAMYLCASSSGGRPYNEQFFGPGTRLTVL.